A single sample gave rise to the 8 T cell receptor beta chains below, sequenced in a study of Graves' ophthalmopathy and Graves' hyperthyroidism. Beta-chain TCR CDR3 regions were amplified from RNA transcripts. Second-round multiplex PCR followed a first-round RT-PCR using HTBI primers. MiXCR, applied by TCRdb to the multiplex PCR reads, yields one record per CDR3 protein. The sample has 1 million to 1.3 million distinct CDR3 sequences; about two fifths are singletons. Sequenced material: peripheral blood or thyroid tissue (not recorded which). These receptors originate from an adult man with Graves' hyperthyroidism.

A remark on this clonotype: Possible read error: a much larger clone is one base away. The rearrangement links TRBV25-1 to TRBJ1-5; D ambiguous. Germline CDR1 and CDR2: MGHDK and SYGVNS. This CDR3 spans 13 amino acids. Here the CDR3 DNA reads TGTGCCAGCAGTTACGGAGGGCTCCAGCCCCGGCATTTT. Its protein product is CASSYGGLQPRHF.

This CDR3 is CSAWVTRAAGYTF. CDR3 bases: TGCAGTGCCTGGGTGACCAGGGCAGCTGGCTACACCTTC. V is TRBV20-1 and J is TRBJ1-2; D possibly corresponds to TRBD1 (5 bases). The V end was cut by 6 bases, the J end by 7 bases, with 18 bases between. This CDR3 has 13 residues. Germline CDR1 is DFQATT and CDR2 is SNEGSKA (reference sequence).

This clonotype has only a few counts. The CDR3 DNA is TGTGCCAGCAGAATGACTAGCGGGGGGGCCGGCGGGGAGCTGTTTTTT. This gives the protein CASRMTSGGAGGELFF. J is TRBJ2-2 and V is TRBV2, with TRBD2 identical over 14 bases. This CDR3 is built from 16 residues. After removal of 6 bases from V and 7 bases from J, the junction contained 7 bases not matched to a gene. From germline, CDR1 is SNHLY and CDR2 FYNNEI. The whole variable domain, filled in from reference TRBV2 and TRBJ2-2, reads EPEVTQTPSHQVTQMGQEVILRCVPISNHLYFYWYRQILGQKVEFLVSFYNNEISEKSEIFDDQFSVERPDGSNFTLKIRSTKLEDSAMYFCASRMTSGGAGGELFFGEGSRLTVL.

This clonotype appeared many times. The CDR3 DNA is TGTGCCAGCAGCTTAGGATGGGGGTCAGGGAATCCCCTGAACACTGAAGCTTTCTTT. It encodes CASSLGWGSGNPLNTEAFF. The rearrangement uses TRBV7-9 and TRBJ1-1, with D perhaps matching TRBD1 (5 bases). Germline loops: CDR1 SEHNR, CDR2 FQNEAQ (reference sequence). The germline V and J ends were trimmed by 1 base and 0 bases, with 21 bases remaining between them. This CDR3 comprises 19 residues.

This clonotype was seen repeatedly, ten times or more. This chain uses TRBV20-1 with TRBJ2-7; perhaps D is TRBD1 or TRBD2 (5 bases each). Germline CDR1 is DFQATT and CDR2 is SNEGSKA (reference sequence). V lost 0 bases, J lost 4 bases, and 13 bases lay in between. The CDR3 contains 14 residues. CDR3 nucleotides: TGCAGTGCTAGAGATCGGGACGGTGGATACGAGCAGTACTTC. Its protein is CSARDRDGGYEQYF.

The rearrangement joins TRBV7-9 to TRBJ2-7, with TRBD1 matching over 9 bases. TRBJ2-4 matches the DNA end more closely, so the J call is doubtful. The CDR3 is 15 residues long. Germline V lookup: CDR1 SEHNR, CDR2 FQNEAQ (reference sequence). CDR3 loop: CASSIQGASKNIQYF. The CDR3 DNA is TGTGCCAGCAGCATACAGGGGGCAAGTAAAAACATTCAGTACTTC.

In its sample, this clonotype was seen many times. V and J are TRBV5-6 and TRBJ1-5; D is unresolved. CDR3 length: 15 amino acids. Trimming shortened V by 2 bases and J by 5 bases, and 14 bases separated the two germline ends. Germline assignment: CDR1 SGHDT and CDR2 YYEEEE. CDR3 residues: CASSLWREAYQPQHF. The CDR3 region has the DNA TGTGCCAGCAGCTTATGGAGAGAGGCCTATCAGCCCCAGCATTTT.

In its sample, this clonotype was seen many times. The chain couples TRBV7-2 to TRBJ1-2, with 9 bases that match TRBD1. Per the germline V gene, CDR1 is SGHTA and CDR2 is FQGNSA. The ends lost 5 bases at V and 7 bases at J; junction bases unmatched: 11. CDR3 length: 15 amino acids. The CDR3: CASSIPGQGFLGYTF. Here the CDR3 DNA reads TGTGCCAGCAGCATCCCGGGACAGGGCTTTCTTGGCTACACCTTC.